Each of the 8 T cell receptor gamma chains below was sequenced from the same sample in a study of gamma-delta chains in newborns, infants, children. TCRdb reanalysed the reads via CATT. This table holds several hundred gamma-chain clones, around a third found once. Sequencing used blood. The source is a child who was a newborn, infant or young child, either healthy, febrile or measles-vaccinated (not recorded which).

A word on this clone: Possible read error: a much larger clone is one base away. Other nucleotide sequences in the sample specify the same CDR3. This chain connects TRGV9 to TRGJP. TCRdb records no J gene; here it was assigned by comparing the DNA to germline. The V gene end was trimmed by 2 bases and the J gene end by 4 bases; junction bases not matched to a gene: 5. This CDR3 has 17 amino acids. CDR1 and CDR2 (germline): GITISATS, ISYDGTV (reference sequence). The CDR3 region is CALWEAPQELGKKIKVF. For the CDR3, the DNA is TGTGCCTTGTGGGAGGCCCCACAAGAGTTGGGCAAAAAAATCAAGGTATTT.

In the case of this clone: The same CDR3 also results from other DNA sequences found in this sample. V and J are TRGV9 and TRGJP. Here the J gene was assigned by germline matching of the DNA, as TCRdb has none. V was clipped by 1 base and J by 7 bases; unmatched bases: 4. CDR3 length: 16 amino acids. Germline V lookup: CDR1 GITISATS, CDR2 ISYDGTV (reference sequence). The CDR3 loop is CALWEVRELGKKIKVF. DNA for the CDR3: TGTGCCTTGTGGGAGGTACGGGAGTTGGGCAAAAAAATCAAGGTATTT.

This clone was recorded once. Given a much more abundant clone one base away, this may be a read error. The chain employs TRGV8 and TRGJ1 or TRGJ2. In the absence of a J gene in TCRdb, the DNA was matched to germline to assign it here. The V gene's germline CDR1 is VENAVY and CDR2 YDSYNSRV. CDR3 size: 12 residues. Trimming removed 2 bases from V and 8 bases from J; junction bases left unmatched: 6. CDR3 loop: CATWDKCHKKLF. Here the CDR3 DNA reads TGTGCCACCTGGGATAAGTGTCATAAGAAACTCTTT.

By frequency in the sample, this clone is large. The sample contains more than one DNA sequence encoding this CDR3. The chain has TRGV9 and TRGJP. Germline CDR1 is GITISATS and CDR2 is ISYDGTV (reference sequence). The CDR3 covers 16 residues. V was clipped by 1 base and J by 6 bases; unmatched bases: 3. The CDR3 loop reads CALWEVGELGKKIKVF. Written as DNA, the CDR3 is TGTGCCTTGTGGGAGGTAGGAGAGTTGGGCAAAAAAATCAAGGTATTT.

In its sample, this clone is large. A read error is the likely source, as a far larger clone sits one nucleotide away. Other DNA sequences of this sample code for an identical CDR3. This chain links TRGV9 with TRGJP. The J gene was not available in TCRdb and was assigned here by matching the DNA to germline segments. This CDR3 comprises 16 residues. Germline CDR1 is GITISATS and CDR2 is ISYDGTV (reference sequence). The J segment lost 4 bases and the V segment lost 1 base, leaving 1 base of the junction unmatched. The CDR3, as DNA: TGTGCCTTGTGGGAGGTACAAGAGTTGGGCAAAAAAATCAAGGTATTT. Translating gives CALWEVQELGKKIKVF.

By sample share, this clone is large. Other DNA sequences in this sample translate to the same CDR3. V gene TRGV9 combines with J gene TRGJP. Here the J gene was assigned by germline matching of the DNA, as TCRdb has none. CDR1 is GITISATS and CDR2 is ISYDGTV in the germline V gene (reference sequence). The CDR3 is made up of 16 amino acids. Losses at the gene ends were 3 bases for V and 2 bases for J; bases not matched to a gene: 1. CDR3 amino acids: CALWERQELGKKIKVF. The CDR3 DNA is TGTGCCTTGTGGGAGCGGCAAGAGTTGGGCAAAAAAATCAAGGTATTT.

This sequence joins TRGV9 and TRGJP. Because TCRdb records no J gene, it was assigned here through a match of the DNA to germline. Per the germline V gene, CDR1 is GITISATS and CDR2 is ISYDGTV (reference sequence). CDR3 length: 17 amino acids. V lost 0 bases and J lost 7; bases outside the gene matches: 6. The CDR3 coding sequence is TGTGCCTTGTGGGAGGTGCAGATCGAGTTGGGCAAAAAAATCAAGGTATTT. Protein: CALWEVQIELGKKIKVF.

This clone was seen a few times. The chain carries TRGV8 and TRGJ1 or TRGJ2. Here the J gene came from matching the DNA to germline, since TCRdb omits it. With 0 bases clipped from V and 4 bases from J, the junction kept 3 bases outside the gene matches. CDR1 is VENAVY and CDR2 is YDSYNSRV in the germline V gene. CDR3 length equals 13 residues. In nucleotides, the CDR3 is TGTGCCACCTGGGATAGGCAATATTATAAGAAACTCTTT. Its translation is CATWDRQYYKKLF.